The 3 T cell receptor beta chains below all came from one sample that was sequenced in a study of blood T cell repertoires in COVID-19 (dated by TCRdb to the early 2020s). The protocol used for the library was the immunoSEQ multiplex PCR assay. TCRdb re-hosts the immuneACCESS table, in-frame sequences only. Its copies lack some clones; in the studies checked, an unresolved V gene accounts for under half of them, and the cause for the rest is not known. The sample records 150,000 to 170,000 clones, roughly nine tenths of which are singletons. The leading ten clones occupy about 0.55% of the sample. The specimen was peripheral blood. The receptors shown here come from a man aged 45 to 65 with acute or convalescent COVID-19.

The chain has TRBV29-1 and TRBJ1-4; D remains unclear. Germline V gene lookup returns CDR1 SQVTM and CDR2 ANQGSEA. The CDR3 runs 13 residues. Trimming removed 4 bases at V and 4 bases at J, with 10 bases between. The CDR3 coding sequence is TGCAGCGTTGCAGAGAGGGTTAATGAAAAACTGTTTTTT. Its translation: CSVAERVNEKLFF.

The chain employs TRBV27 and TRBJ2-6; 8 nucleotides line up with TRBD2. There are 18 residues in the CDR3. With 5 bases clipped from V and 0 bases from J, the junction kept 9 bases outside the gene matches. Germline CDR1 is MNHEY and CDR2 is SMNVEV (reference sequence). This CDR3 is CASSITSGWASGANVLTF. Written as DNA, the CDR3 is TGTGCCAGCAGTATTACTAGCGGATGGGCCTCTGGGGCCAACGTCCTGACTTTC.

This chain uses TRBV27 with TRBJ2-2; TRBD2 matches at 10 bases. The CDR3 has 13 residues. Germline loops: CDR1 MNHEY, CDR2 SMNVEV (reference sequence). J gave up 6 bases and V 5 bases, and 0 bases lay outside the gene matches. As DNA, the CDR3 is TGTGCCAGCAGTAGCGGGAGGGCCGGGGAGCTGTTTTTT. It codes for CASSSGRAGELFF.